This T cell receptor (beta chain) was observed in a study of post-analysis software for immune sequencing data. Study as a whole: Included among the disease courses, which were recorded for the cohort, were relapsing-remitting, secondary progressive and progressive-relapsing multiple sclerosis. Findings and limits, study-wide: Controls showed lower frequencies than patients for five or six TRBV segments, and TRBV5-6, TRBV5-1 and TRBV20-1 were among these. Patients with multiple sclerosis recorded significantly lower normalized Chao1 diversity than controls, the study found.

Tagging with unique molecular identifiers was a feature of the TCR beta cDNA libraries. A population of roughly 0.9 to 11 million T cells gave rise to about half a million cDNA molecules. TCRdb re-called the PCR reads with MiXCR, one entry per CDR3 protein. The sample consists of some 450,000 distinct CDR3 sequences, under 55% of them appearing once. Germline V gene lookup returns CDR1 MNHEY and CDR2 SVGEGT. The CDR3 has 12 residues. Trimming removed 6 bases from V and 2 bases from J, with 5 bases in between. As for this clonotype: The antigen is not known.

The sequenced sample was blood. This chain links TRBV6-2 or TRBV6-3 with TRBJ2-4; D gene uncertain. The receptor was isolated from a girl between 5 and 17 years old with multiple sclerosis. This chain's CDR3 is CASSPTKNIQYF. CDR3 nucleotide sequence: TGTGCCAGCAGCCCGACCAAAAACATTCAGTACTTC.